This T cell receptor (beta chain) comes out of a study of cytomegalovirus exposure and HLA in healthy donors. Study-wide results and caveats: Most sequenced TCRs were rare (though some public TCRs occurred in many donors). The study put 150 to 200 TCR beta chains on its list as cytomegalovirus-associated.

Concerning this clone: Antigen unknown.

13 Jbeta primers and 60 Vbeta primers were used for the PCR. Methods used by the authors: In a later analysis, of tens of millions of unique beta chains, 9 million to 11 million appeared in at least two donors. TCRdb's table, derived via immunoSEQ multiplex PCR, lists solely in-frame clones and lacks some. V and J calls and clone size come straight from that table; D and trimming were deduced from the DNA. This table holds around 110,000 clones, around 81% found once. V dropped 1 base and J dropped 2 bases, with 6 bases sitting between them. This CDR3 is built from 13 residues. Germline V gives CDR1 WSHSY, CDR2 SAAADI.

This receptor was identified in a woman in her twenties or thirties in good health and CMV-seronegative. Sequencing input: PBMCs. The rearrangement joins TRBV10-2 to TRBJ2-7, with unresolved D. CDR3 sequence (DNA): TGCGCCAGCAGTGAGTACTACACCTACGAGCAGTACTTC. Its protein is CASSEYYTYEQYF.